A single sample is the source of the 24 T cell receptor beta chains below, sequenced in a study of T cells in Graves' hyperthyroidism and ophthalmopathy (dated by TCRdb to between 2018 and 2021). The protocol used for the library was multiplex PCR. Sequencer: Illumina HiSeq 2000. The TCR beta CDR3 regions were amplified from the RNA transcripts. A first-round RT-PCR of the TCR CDR3 used the HTBI primer set with the Qiagen OneStep RT-PCR kit. The public reads were reanalyzed by TCRdb: fastp trimming at Q25, MiXCR alignment, in-frame beta chains only. Each record represents a unique CDR3 protein, reported with the most common genes and DNA among its rows. In this sample the table shows under 600,000 distinct CDR3 sequences, 16% of which occur a single time. The ten largest clones capture roughly 3.3% of the sample. Sequenced sample: blood. These receptors all come from a middle-aged woman with Graves' ophthalmopathy.

J is TRBJ2-2 and V is TRBV29-1; 7 bases fit TRBD1. This CDR3 comprises 15 residues. The ends lost 5 bases at V and 8 bases at J; junction bases unmatched: 14. CDR1 SQVTM and CDR2 ANQGSEA come from the germline V gene. The CDR3 DNA follows: TGCAGCGTTAAACGACAGGGTGGCGATACGGGGGAGCTGTTTTTT. This codes for CSVKRQGGDTGELFF.

As regards this clonotype: A much larger clone sits a single nucleotide away, making a read error possible. CDR3 nucleotides: TGTGCCAGCATCGGGCGAAGGGGGAGAAATTCACCCCTCCACTTT. It yields the protein CASIGRRGRNSPLHF. The rearrangement uses TRBV12-3 or TRBV12-4 and TRBJ1-6; a possible D gene is TRBD1 (6 bases). V gave up 7 bases and J gave up 7 bases, with 17 bases separating them. This CDR3 region has 15 residues.

The J gene is TRBJ1-2, the V gene TRBV27; no firm D call. V lost 6 bases to trimming and J lost 4 bases, with 15 bases between them. CDR1 is MNHEY, CDR2 SMNVEV, per germline (reference sequence). CDR3 length equals 14 residues. The CDR3 nucleotides are TGTGCCAGCAGCCCCCGGGCGGCTGCCTATGGCTACACCTTC. Its translation: CASSPRAAAYGYTF.

To note about this clonotype: One base away lies a much larger clone, so this may be a sequencing read error. This rearrangement joins TRBV28 to TRBJ1-2; no clear D gene. Per the germline V gene, CDR1 is MDHEN and CDR2 is SYDVKM. Trimming took off 11 bases at V and 4 bases at J, with 17 bases between the two ends. The CDR3 runs 13 residues. This chain's CDR3 is CAGTWADFYGYTF. CDR3 nucleotides: TGTGCCGGCACTTGGGCAGACTTCTATGGCTACACCTTC.

In this sample, this clonotype turned up many times. This sequence joins TRBV28 and TRBJ1-5; D call uncertain. V gave up 7 bases and J gave up 6 bases, with 16 bases separating them. The CDR3 spans 14 residues. Germline V gene lookup returns CDR1 MDHEN and CDR2 SYDVKM. The chain's CDR3 is CASIGPGTGQPQHF. CDR3 nucleotides: TGTGCCAGCATTGGACCCGGCACGGGTCAGCCCCAGCATTTT.

This rearrangement joins TRBV6-9 to TRBJ2-5; 7 bases align to TRBD1. Germline CDR1 and CDR2: MNHGY and SVAAGI. Germline trimming cut 3 bases from V and 4 bases from J; bases unmatched to any gene: 8. The CDR3 totals 15 residues. CDR3 coding DNA: TGTGCCAGCAGTTACTCGAAGGCAGGGGGAGAGACCCAGTACTTC. Encoded protein: CASSYSKAGGETQYF.

The chain uses TRBV3-1 and TRBJ2-1; D gene uncertain. The V gene's germline CDR1 is LGHDT and CDR2 YNNKEL (reference sequence). CDR3 size: 13 residues. Trimming left V 0 bases short and J 12 bases short, with 12 bases between. CDR3 protein: CASSQDRTKGQFF. CDR3 bases: TGTGCCAGCAGCCAAGATAGGACGAAAGGGCAGTTCTTC.

The chain couples TRBV12-3 or TRBV12-4 to TRBJ1-4; D is unresolved. The length of the CDR3 is 13 residues. Deletions cut 6 bases from V and 0 bases from J, with 5 bases between. CDR3: CASRPTTNEKLFF. Written as DNA, the CDR3 is TGTGCCAGCAGACCAACAACTAATGAAAAACTGTTTTTT.

In regard to this clonotype: One junction end does not reproduce the germline sequence, and a read error may be involved. CDR3 sequence reads: CSARATGLLEHF. DNA of the CDR3: TGCAGTGCTAGAGCTACGGGACTCTTGGAGCACTTC. The V gene is TRBV20-1, the J gene TRBJ2-5, with D tentatively TRBD2 (6 bases). Looked up from germline, CDR1 is DFQATT and CDR2 is SNEGSKA (reference sequence). The CDR3 loop spans 12 amino acids.

This clonotype was counted at least ten times. This chain joins TRBV20-1 and TRBJ2-3; D call uncertain. The germline gives CDR1 DFQATT, CDR2 SNEGSKA (reference sequence). CDR3 length: 15 amino acids. V was trimmed by 1 base and J by 0 bases, leaving 11 bases between them. CDR3 nucleotide sequence: TGCAGTGCTAGAGTGAGCAGTTCTAGCACAGATACGCAGTATTTT. Translated, it gives CSARVSSSSTDTQYF.

This clonotype was found a few times. The V and J genes are TRBV5-6 and TRBJ1-2; the D gene is possibly TRBD1 (6 bases). V was trimmed by 4 bases and J by 6 bases, leaving 19 bases between them. The germline V gene encodes CDR1 SGHDT and CDR2 YYEEEE. The CDR3 extends over 15 amino acids. The CDR3 region has the DNA TGTGCCAGCAGCCGTACAGGGTTATTAATTGATGGCTACACCTTC. It codes for CASSRTGLLIDGYTF.

This clonotype was recorded many times. The chain uses TRBV29-1 and TRBJ2-7; 10 nucleotides line up with TRBD1. The germline V gene has CDR1 SQVTM and CDR2 ANQGSEA. V lost 6 bases and J lost 5; bases outside the gene matches: 7. This CDR3 region has 13 residues. The CDR3 here is CSVSPGQGNEQYF. CDR3 nucleotides: TGCAGCGTCAGTCCGGGACAGGGGAACGAGCAGTACTTC.

This clonotype was detected only a few times. The J gene is TRBJ2-3, the V gene TRBV18, with 8 nucleotides matching TRBD1. The CDR3 totals 17 residues. V shed 3 bases, J shed 2 bases, and the junction held 10 bases outside the gene matches. The germline gives CDR1 KGHSH, CDR2 LQKENI. The CDR3 loop is CASSPSMQGASTDTQYF. DNA for the CDR3: TGTGCCAGCTCACCTTCGATGCAGGGGGCCTCCACAGATACGCAGTATTTT.

The sample holds many counts of this clonotype. The CDR3 DNA follows: TGTGCCAGCAGCTTGCGGATTAACTATGGCTACACCTTC. Amino acids: CASSLRINYGYTF. This chain joins TRBV11-3 and TRBJ1-2; unclear D gene. The germline CDR1 and CDR2 sequences are SGHNT and YENEEA. The CDR3 runs 13 residues. Trimming pared 3 bases from V and 1 base from J, leaving 6 bases between.

This clonotype was seen repeatedly, ten times or more. The V gene is TRBV30, the J gene TRBJ2-1, with 7 positions matching TRBD1. Germline CDR1 reads GTSNPN; CDR2 reads SVGIG (reference sequence). V shed 5 bases, J shed 1 base, and the junction held 2 bases outside the gene matches. CDR3 length: 13 amino acids. The CDR3 sequence is CAWGDSSYNEQFF. The CDR3 nucleotides read TGTGCCTGGGGGGACAGTTCCTACAATGAGCAGTTCTTC.

This clonotype was recorded a few times. The junction and the germline gene differ at one end; a read error may be behind it. The CDR3 coding sequence is TGTAGCGGGTCCCAGAGCTCCTACAATGAGCAGTTCTTC. As protein: CSGSQSSYNEQFF. This chain connects TRBV20-1 to TRBJ2-1; 7 bases are shared with TRBD2. The CDR3 is made up of 13 amino acids. In germline, CDR1 is DFQATT, CDR2 SNEGSKA (reference sequence).

There are many counts of this clonotype. The chain has TRBV28 and TRBJ2-7, with 13 bases lining up with TRBD2. With 10 bases clipped from V and 6 bases from J, the junction kept 18 bases outside the gene matches. CDR1 is MDHEN, CDR2 SYDVKM, per germline. The CDR3 totals 17 residues. The CDR3 sequence: CATGAGTSGTFPPEQYF. In DNA, the CDR3 is TGTGCCACCGGGGCCGGGACTAGCGGGACCTTTCCTCCCGAGCAGTACTTC.

Only a few counts were recorded for this clonotype. The rearrangement links TRBV2 to TRBJ2-6; possibly TRBD1 or TRBD2 for D (5 bases each). V was shortened by 6 bases and J by 5 bases, with 17 bases between the two germline ends. CDR1 SNHLY and CDR2 FYNNEI come from the germline V gene. The CDR3 loop spans 16 amino acids. This chain's CDR3 is CASRMAGSFWANVLTF. The CDR3 DNA follows: TGTGCCAGCAGGATGGCAGGGAGCTTCTGGGCCAACGTCCTGACTTTC.

At least ten counts were recorded for this clonotype. J is TRBJ1-5 and V is TRBV28; no firm D call. This CDR3 is 13 amino acids long. Trimming left V 5 bases short and J 4 bases short, with 9 bases between. Germline-derived CDR1 and CDR2 are MDHEN and SYDVKM. CDR3 region: CASSMTDNQPQHF. In DNA, the CDR3 is TGTGCCAGCAGTATGACCGATAATCAGCCCCAGCATTTT.

This chain links TRBV7-9 with TRBJ1-1; D call uncertain. Germline-derived CDR1 and CDR2 are SEHNR and FQNEAQ (reference sequence). CDR3 length: 11 residues. Trimming removed 4 bases at V and 5 bases at J, with 5 bases between. Written as DNA, the CDR3 is TGTGCCAGCAGCTCTACTACTGAAGCTTTCTTT. As protein: CASSSTTEAFF.

Many counts were recorded for this clonotype. The chain uses TRBV2 and TRBJ2-1; D unclear. V dropped 4 bases and J dropped 2 bases, with 15 bases sitting between them. The CDR3 totals 16 residues. Looked up from germline, CDR1 is SNHLY and CDR2 is FYNNEI. In nucleotides, the CDR3 is TGTGCCAGCAGTGTTGAGACGTTGCAGACCTACAATGAGCAGTTCTTC. Its translation is CASSVETLQTYNEQFF. Complete variable domain (other parts from reference TRBV2 and TRBJ2-1): EPEVTQTPSHQVTQMGQEVILRCVPISNHLYFYWYRQILGQKVEFLVSFYNNEISEKSEIFDDQFSVERPDGSNFTLKIRSTKLEDSAMYFCASSVETLQTYNEQFFGPGTRLTVL.

This clonotype was found many times. The V gene is TRBV2, the J gene TRBJ1-5; D uncertain. CDR1 is SNHLY and CDR2 is FYNNEI in the germline V gene. Trimming cost V 7 bases and J 4 bases, with 14 bases left between them. The CDR3 contains 14 residues. The CDR3 spells CASKGIYQNQPQHF. CDR3 DNA: TGTGCCAGCAAAGGAATTTACCAAAATCAGCCCCAGCATTTT.

This clonotype appeared many times. The chain combines TRBV30 with TRBJ2-5; no reliable D call. The germline V gene encodes CDR1 GTSNPN and CDR2 SVGIG (reference sequence). The CDR3 is 13 amino acids. The germline V and J ends were trimmed by 1 base and 2 bases, with 8 bases remaining between them. The CDR3 nucleotides are TGTGCCTGGAGTGGGGGTTTGCAAGAGACCCAGTACTTC. As protein: CAWSGGLQETQYF.

This clonotype occurred many times. The chain recombines TRBV30 with TRBJ1-1; TRBD1 might be the D (5 bases). This CDR3 spans 13 amino acids. Germline CDR1 reads GTSNPN; CDR2 reads SVGIG (reference sequence). Between the trimmed V and J ends, which lost 2 bases and 7 bases, there was a span of 14 bases. The CDR3, as DNA: TGTGCCTGGAGTCGTGGGACCAGATTTGAAGCTTTCTTT. Encoded protein: CAWSRGTRFEAFF.